The clone carrying this TCR beta chain has a single count. What it binds is not known. The donors were in the 120-subject validation cohort; that cohort was separate from the roughly 700-subject first cohort. The data belong to a study of cytomegalovirus exposure and HLA in healthy donors. Whole-study context: A subsequent analysis reported that the 120 validation repertoires were produced on the same platform that had also been used for the roughly 670 first-cohort repertoires. Broader study findings: Through in vitro validation, a few CMV-associated chains were shown to be specific for CMV antigens. Clusters of TCRs from the first cohort tended to co-occur in the approximately 120 validation repertoires (as a later analysis found).

Assay: immunoSEQ multiplex PCR; the TCRdb copy retains only in-frame clones and omits some. This sample has more than 85,000 clones, with around nine tenths found just once. V was cut by 2 bases and J by 7 bases, with 12 bases left in between. The CDR3 totals 15 residues. Per germline, CDR1 SGHAT and CDR2 FQDESV (reference sequence). Sequencing was done on a sample of PBMCs. The TCR was taken from a woman under 30 in good health and CMV-seronegative. V usage is TRBV11-1 and J usage is TRBJ1-6, with D perhaps matching TRBD1 (6 bases). DNA for the CDR3: TGTGCCAGCAGCTTATTTCGACAGGAAAATTCACCCCTCCACTTT. The encoded protein is CASSLFRQENSPLHF.